This TCR beta chain was found in a study of metastatic and nonmetastatic thyroid tumors. For the study at large: A comparison of repertoires was made across blood and tumor or nodule tissue from malignant and benign thyroid patients. Study conclusions and caveats: Patients with malignant thyroid tumors reportedly had significantly higher TCR beta diversity than those with benign nodules, in blood and tumor.

No treatment had been given to any patient before thyroid surgery. Concerning this clone itself: Its specificity is not known.

Germline CDR1 is SGHAT and CDR2 is FQDESV (reference sequence). V was pared by 2 bases and J by 5 bases, with 9 bases of the junction left unmatched. This CDR3 is built from 15 residues. Original analysis: Between-group CDR3 differences, defined by clinicopathological status, yielded a distant-metastasis classifier for papillary thyroid cancer. TCRdb reanalyzed the PCR reads with MiXCR. The V and J calls here are based on TCRdb, not the publication. The sample holds about 14,000 clones, roughly 19% seen once. This TCR was sampled from a female donor with papillary thyroid cancer or a benign thyroid nodule (not recorded which). Some clones in this sample may be carry-over from other donors' samples. Sequencing used blood. The gene calls are TRBV11-1 and TRBJ2-7, with TRBD1 matching 7 bases. CDR3 region: CASSLNPGGRDEQYF. DNA of the CDR3: TGTGCCAGCAGCTTAAACCCAGGGGGTCGAGACGAGCAGTACTTC.